The TCR beta chain under discussion was sequenced for a study of neurological immune-mediated disorders. Template-switch 5'RACE cDNA synthesis added a 10-nucleotide unique molecular identifier. One entry per CDR3 protein results from TCRdb running MiXCR on the 5' RACE reads. This sample has 24,000 or so distinct CDR3 sequences; more than 2% occur once, and the top ten carry over 2%. V was clipped by 4 bases and J by 1 base; unmatched bases: 4. The CDR3 spans 15 residues. The germline gives CDR1 SGHRS, CDR2 YFSETQ. This clonotype was counted ten times or more. Its antigen is unknown. Study-wide results and caveats: The greatest TCR clonal expansion appeared in HTLV-1-associated myelopathy and the smallest, falling below healthy controls, in multiple sclerosis. When repertoires were grouped phylogenetically, those of 18 of 34 multiple sclerosis patients fell into one related-CDR3 cluster, a possible signature.

The origin of this receptor is a woman aged 45 to 65 with multiple sclerosis. Material for sequencing was PBMCs. The chain recombines TRBV5-1 with TRBJ2-2; 7 nucleotides line up with TRBD2. The CDR3: CASSRASGNTGELFF. As DNA, the CDR3 is TGCGCCAGCAGCAGGGCTAGCGGGAACACCGGGGAGCTGTTTTTT.